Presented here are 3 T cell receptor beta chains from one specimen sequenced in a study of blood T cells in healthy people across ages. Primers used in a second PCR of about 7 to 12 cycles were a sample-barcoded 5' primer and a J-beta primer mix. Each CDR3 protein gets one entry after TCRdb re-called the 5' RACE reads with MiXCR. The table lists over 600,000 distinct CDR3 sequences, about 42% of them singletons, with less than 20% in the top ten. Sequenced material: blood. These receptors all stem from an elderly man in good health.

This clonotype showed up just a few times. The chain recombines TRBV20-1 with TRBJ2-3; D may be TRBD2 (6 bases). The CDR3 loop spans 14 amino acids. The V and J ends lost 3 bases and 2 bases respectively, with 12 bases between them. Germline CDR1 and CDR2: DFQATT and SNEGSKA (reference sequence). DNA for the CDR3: TGCAGTGCTAGCCAGCGGGCCCTCACAGATACGCAGTATTTT. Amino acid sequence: CSASQRALTDTQYF.

The CDR3 sequence: CASSLYTNSPLHF. CDR3 bases: TGTGCCAGCAGCTTATACACGAATTCACCCCTCCACTTT. This chain connects TRBV11-1 to TRBJ1-6, with D uncertain. V was clipped by 2 bases and J by 7 bases, with 6 bases between them. Germline CDR1 is SGHAT and CDR2 is FQDESV (reference sequence). The CDR3 sequence is 13 residues long.

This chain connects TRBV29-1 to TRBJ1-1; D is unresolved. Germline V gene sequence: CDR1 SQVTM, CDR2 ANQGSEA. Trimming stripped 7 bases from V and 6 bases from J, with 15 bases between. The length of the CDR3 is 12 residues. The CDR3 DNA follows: TGCAGCGGCCGAGAGGCGGAGGCTGAAGCTTTCTTT. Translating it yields CSGREAEAEAFF.